Sequencing of this TCR beta chain was carried out in a study of T cell responses to AZD1222 COVID-19 vaccine. Points from the study as a whole: It should be noted that donors were predominantly white British and more often female, and clonal diversity was possibly underestimated. Targeting of unmutated variant regions was reportedly seen in nearly half of spike-specific TCRs.

The repertoire was sequenced with immunoSEQ multiplex PCR; TCRdb's copy has only in-frame clones and lacks some. The sample lists over 150,000 clones; around nine tenths were seen once. This clone was observed a single time. Its specificity is unknown. This material consisted of peripheral blood, taken on day 0 of AZD1222 vaccination. This sequence originates from an adult in good health.

This chain's CDR3 is CASNFHGGDTEAFF. CDR3 DNA: TGTGCCAGCAATTTCCACGGGGGGGATACTGAAGCTTTCTTT. The chain joins TRBV6-5 to TRBJ1-1; tentatively, D is TRBD1 (5 bases). The germline V and J ends were trimmed by 7 bases and 5 bases, with 17 bases remaining between them. The CDR3 is 14 amino acids. The germline CDR1 and CDR2 sequences are MNHEY and SVGAGI.